These 13 T cell receptor beta chains came from one sample sequenced in a study of cytotoxic CD8 clonotypes in ibrutinib-treated CLL. Only in-frame clones appear in the TCRdb table, and some are missing; sequencing was by immunoSEQ multiplex PCR. The data contain about 330,000 clones, over 60% of them singletons. This sample comprised PBMCs, obtained after 36 months of ibrutinib treatment. All receptors come from a human donor with chronic lymphocytic leukemia.

The V and J genes are TRBV10-3 and TRBJ2-2; D gene ambiguous. The CDR3 is 16 residues long. Germline loops: CDR1 ENHRY, CDR2 SYGVKD. Trimming stripped 4 bases from V and 4 bases from J, with 16 bases between. CDR3 region: CAISVVHPTATGELFF. The CDR3 bases are TGTGCCATCAGTGTGGTACACCCCACGGCCACCGGGGAGCTGTTTTTT.

This chain links TRBV11-3 with TRBJ2-3; D uncertain. V lost 1 base, J lost 1 base, and 6 bases lay in between. The CDR3 totals 14 residues. Germline V lookup: CDR1 SGHNT, CDR2 YENEEA. The CDR3 nucleotides read TGTGCCAGCAGCTTAGTGGCCGGCACAGATACGCAGTATTTT. It yields the protein CASSLVAGTDTQYF.

V gene TRBV5-6 combines with J gene TRBJ2-2; D may be TRBD1 (5 bases). The CDR3 has 13 amino acids. Per germline, CDR1 SGHDT and CDR2 YYEEEE. Trimming removed 7 bases at V and 1 base at J, with 8 bases between. CDR3 region: CASGAGNTGELFF. CDR3 nucleotides: TGTGCCAGCGGGGCAGGGAACACCGGGGAGCTGTTTTTT.

This chain uses TRBV7-9 with TRBJ2-3, with D unclear. Germline-derived CDR1 and CDR2 are SEHNR and FQNEAQ (reference sequence). Between the trimmed V and J ends, which lost 5 bases and 6 bases, there was a span of 12 bases. The CDR3 consists of 13 residues. This chain's CDR3 is CASSPYLGDTQYF. CDR3 bases: TGTGCCAGCAGCCCATACCTCGGTGATACGCAGTATTTT.

The rearrangement joins TRBV5-1 to TRBJ2-7; weak D call: TRBD1 (5 bases). Germline V gene data show CDR1 as SGHRS and CDR2 as YFSETQ. V was shortened by 1 base and J by 6 bases, with 11 bases between the two germline ends. The CDR3 length is 13 residues. CDR3 sequence (DNA): TGCGCCAGCAGCTTGTCCAGGGCTCTCGAGCAGTACTTC. Translating it yields CASSLSRALEQYF.

Only one count was recorded for this clone. The DNA for the CDR3 is TGTGCCAGCAGACACAGGGGGTCGAACACTGAAGCTTTCTTT. It yields the protein CASRHRGSNTEAFF. The chain employs TRBV27 and TRBJ1-1, with 8 positions matching TRBD1. The V segment lost 6 bases and the J segment 1 base; nucleotides outside the gene matches: 4. This CDR3 spans 14 amino acids. Germline CDR1 and CDR2: MNHEY and SMNVEV (reference sequence).

The chain carries TRBV5-4 and TRBJ1-6, with D unresolved. Germline CDR1 SGHNT, CDR2 YYREEE (reference sequence). The CDR3 is 15 amino acids. The ends were cut back, 0 bases at V and 5 bases at J, with 9 bases in the middle. The CDR3 bases are TGTGCCAGCAGCTTGGAGGTGGCGAATAATTCACCCCTCCACTTT. Translating it yields CASSLEVANNSPLHF.

J is TRBJ2-1 and V is TRBV5-1, with a possible D match to TRBD1 (5 bases). The CDR3 extends over 17 amino acids. Germline V gives CDR1 SGHRS, CDR2 YFSETQ. V was pared by 3 bases and J by 6 bases, with 22 bases between. The CDR3 loop is CASSWGRQDTASNEQFF. CDR3 in DNA: TGCGCCAGCAGCTGGGGCCGTCAGGACACCGCCTCCAATGAGCAGTTCTTC.

This clone has just one count. In DNA, the CDR3 is TGTGCCAGCAGCCCCCGACCGGGACAGGGTTTGTGGGAGCAGTACTTC. Amino acid sequence: CASSPRPGQGLWEQYF. This chain joins TRBV5-4 and TRBJ2-7; TRBD1 aligns across 9 bases. This CDR3 contains 16 residues. Germline loops: CDR1 SGHNT, CDR2 YYREEE (reference sequence). V was pared by 4 bases and J by 7 bases, with 15 bases of the junction left unmatched.

The chain uses TRBV5-4 and TRBJ2-7; D is possibly TRBD1 (5 bases). Between the trimmed V and J ends, which lost 0 bases and 3 bases, there was a span of 10 bases. The CDR3 has 14 amino acids. The germline V gene has CDR1 SGHNT and CDR2 YYREEE (reference sequence). This CDR3 is CASSLGPGLYEQYF. For the CDR3, the DNA is TGTGCCAGCAGCTTGGGGCCAGGGCTCTACGAGCAGTACTTC.

The chain joins TRBV6-6 to TRBJ2-1, with TRBD2 identical over 16 bases. With V trimmed by 11 bases and J by 6 bases, 7 bases remained unmatched. The germline V gene has CDR1 MNHNY and CDR2 SVGAGI (reference sequence). The CDR3 has 15 residues. The CDR3 DNA follows: TGTGCCGCGGGACTAGCGGGAGGGTTGGGCAATGAGCAGTTCTTC. Translating gives CAAGLAGGLGNEQFF.

The chain carries TRBV7-7 and TRBJ2-5; D gene unclear. Germline V gene sequence: CDR1 SSHAT, CDR2 FNYEAQ (reference sequence). This CDR3 has 13 amino acids. V was clipped by 5 bases and J by 2 bases, with 9 bases between them. The CDR3 bases are TGTGCCAGCAGCCGCCGAAGGCAAGAGACCCAGTACTTC. This sequence encodes CASSRRRQETQYF.

The chain employs TRBV19 and TRBJ2-7; D gene ambiguous. CDR1 is LNHDA and CDR2 is SQIVND in the germline V gene (reference sequence). The V end was cut by 0 bases, the J end by 6 bases, with 9 bases between. The CDR3 loop spans 13 amino acids. The CDR3 nucleotides are TGTGCCAGTAGTATAGAAAAAGGCACCGAGCAGTACTTC. Its protein is CASSIEKGTEQYF.